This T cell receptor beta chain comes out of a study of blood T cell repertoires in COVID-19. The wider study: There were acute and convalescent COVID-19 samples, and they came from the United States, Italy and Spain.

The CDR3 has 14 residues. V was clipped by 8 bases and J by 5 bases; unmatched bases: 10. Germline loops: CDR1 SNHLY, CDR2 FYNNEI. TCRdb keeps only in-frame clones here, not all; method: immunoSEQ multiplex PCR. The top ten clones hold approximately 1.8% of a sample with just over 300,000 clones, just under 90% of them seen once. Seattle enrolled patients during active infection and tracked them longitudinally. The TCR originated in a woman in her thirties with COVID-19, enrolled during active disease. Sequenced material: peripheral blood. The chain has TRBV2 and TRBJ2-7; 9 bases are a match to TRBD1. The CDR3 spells CASAWGTGMDEQYF. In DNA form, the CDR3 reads TGTGCCAGCGCTTGGGGGACAGGGATGGACGAGCAGTACTTC.